This TCR beta chain was profiled in a study of cytomegalovirus exposure and HLA in healthy donors. Study-level background: Some 180 million T cells yielded 110 million or so unique TCR beta sequences in earlier analysis.

PCR used 60 Vbeta primers and 13 Jbeta primers. Sequenced by immunoSEQ multiplex PCR; TCRdb stores in-frame clones only, minus some. The sample consists of some 95,000 clones, around four fifths of them appearing once. The study's findings and limits: Later work showed greater clonal expansion in HLA-associated TCR beta chains than in equally common others. A missense variant in DCLRE1C was later tied to TCR beta V- and J-gene trimming.

As to this clone: Its antigen is as yet unknown.

Germline V lookup: CDR1 SGHNT, CDR2 YYREEE (reference sequence). CDR3 length: 13 residues. V lost 1 base and J lost 8; bases outside the gene matches: 5. The sequenced material came from PBMCs. The receptor comes from a man aged 30-40 years in good health and CMV-seronegative. The chain recombines TRBV5-4 with TRBJ1-2; 7 bases fit TRBD1. In DNA form, the CDR3 reads TGTGCCAGCAGCTTGACCACAGGGGTGGGCTACACCTTC. This translates into CASSLTTGVGYTF. The whole variable domain, filled in from reference TRBV5-4 and TRBJ1-2, reads ETGVTQSPTHLIKTRGQQVTLRCSSQSGHNTVSWYQQALGQGPQFIFQYYREEENGRGNFPPRFSGLQFPNYSSELNVNALELDDSALYLCASSLTTGVGYTFGSGTRLTVV.